The clone carrying this TCR beta chain showed up many times. TCR beta CDR3 regions were amplified from RNA transcripts. First-round RT-PCR with HTBI primers amplified the TCR CDR3 region. Each CDR3 protein is one row after TCRdb ran MiXCR on the multiplex PCR reads. The profile shows roughly 520,000 distinct CDR3 sequences, roughly a quarter of them singletons. CDR1 LNHNV and CDR2 YYDKDF come from the germline V gene (reference sequence). Between the trimmed V and J ends, which lost 1 base and 2 bases, there was a span of 11 bases. This CDR3 has 15 amino acids. The record originates from a study of T cells in Graves' hyperthyroidism and ophthalmopathy.

Sequenced: blood. The V gene is TRBV15, the J gene TRBJ1-1, with D perhaps TRBD1 (5 bases). The receptor was derived from a woman in her 30s with Graves' ophthalmopathy. In nucleotides, the CDR3 is TGTGCCACCAGCAGAGGATCCGGGGGTAACACTGAAGCTTTCTTT. The encoded protein is CATSRGSGGNTEAFF.